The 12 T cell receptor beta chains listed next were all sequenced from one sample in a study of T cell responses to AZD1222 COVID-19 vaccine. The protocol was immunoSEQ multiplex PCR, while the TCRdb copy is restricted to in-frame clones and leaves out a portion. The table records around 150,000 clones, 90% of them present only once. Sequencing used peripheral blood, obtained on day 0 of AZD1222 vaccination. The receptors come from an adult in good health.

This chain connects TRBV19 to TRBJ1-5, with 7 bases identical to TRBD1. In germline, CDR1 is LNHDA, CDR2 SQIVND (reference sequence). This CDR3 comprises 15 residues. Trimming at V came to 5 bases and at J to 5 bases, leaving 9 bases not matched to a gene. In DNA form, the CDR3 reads TGTGCCAGTAGTGTCAGGGCAGGGGGGGATCAGCCCCAGCATTTT. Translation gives CASSVRAGGDQPQHF.

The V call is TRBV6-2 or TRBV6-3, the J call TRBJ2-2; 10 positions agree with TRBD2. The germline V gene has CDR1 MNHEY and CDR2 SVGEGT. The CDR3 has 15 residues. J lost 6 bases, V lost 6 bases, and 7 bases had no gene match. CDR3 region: CASRPSGRRAGELFF. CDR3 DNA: TGTGCCAGCAGACCTAGCGGGAGAAGAGCCGGGGAGCTGTTTTTT.

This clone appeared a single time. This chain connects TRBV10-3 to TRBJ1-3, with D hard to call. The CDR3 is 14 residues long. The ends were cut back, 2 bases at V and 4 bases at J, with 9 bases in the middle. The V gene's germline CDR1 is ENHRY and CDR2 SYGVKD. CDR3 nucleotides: TGTGCCATCAGTGAGGGGGTTTCGGGAAACACCATATATTTT. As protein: CAISEGVSGNTIYF.

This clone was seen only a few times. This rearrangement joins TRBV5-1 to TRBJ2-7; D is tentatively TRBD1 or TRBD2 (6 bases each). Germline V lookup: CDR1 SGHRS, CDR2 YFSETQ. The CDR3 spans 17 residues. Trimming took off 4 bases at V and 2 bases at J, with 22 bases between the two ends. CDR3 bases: TGCGCCAGCAGCCCATTCGGGTCGGGGGCGAAAACCTACGAGCAGTACTTC. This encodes CASSPFGSGAKTYEQYF.

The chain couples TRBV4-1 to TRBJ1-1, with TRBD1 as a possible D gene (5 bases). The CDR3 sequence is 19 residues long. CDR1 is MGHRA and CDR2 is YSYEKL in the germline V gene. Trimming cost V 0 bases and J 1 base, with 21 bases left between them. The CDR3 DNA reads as TGCGCCAGCAGCCAAGATCAGGGCAGGCTTAAAGGGCAGAACACTGAAGCTTTCTTT. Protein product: CASSQDQGRLKGQNTEAFF.

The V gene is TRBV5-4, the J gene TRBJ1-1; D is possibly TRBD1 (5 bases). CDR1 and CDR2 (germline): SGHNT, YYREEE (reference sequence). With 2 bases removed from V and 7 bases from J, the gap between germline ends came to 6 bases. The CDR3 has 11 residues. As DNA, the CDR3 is TGTGCCAGCAGCTTAAGGGGTGAAGCTTTCTTT. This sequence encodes CASSLRGEAFF.

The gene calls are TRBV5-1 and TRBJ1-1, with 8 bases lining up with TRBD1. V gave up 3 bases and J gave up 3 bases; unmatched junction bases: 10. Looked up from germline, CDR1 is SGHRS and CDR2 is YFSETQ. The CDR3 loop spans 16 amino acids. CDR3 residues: CASSSGQGGSDTEAFF. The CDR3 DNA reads TGCGCCAGCAGCTCCGGACAGGGAGGGTCGGACACTGAAGCTTTCTTT.

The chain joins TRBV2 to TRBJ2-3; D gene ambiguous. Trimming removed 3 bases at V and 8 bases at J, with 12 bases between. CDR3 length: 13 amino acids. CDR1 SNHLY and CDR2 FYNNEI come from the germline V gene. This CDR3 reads CASSEGTRSTQYF. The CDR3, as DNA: TGTGCCAGCAGTGAGGGCACGAGGAGTACGCAGTATTTT. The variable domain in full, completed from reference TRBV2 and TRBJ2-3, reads EPEVTQTPSHQVTQMGQEVILRCVPISNHLYFYWYRQILGQKVEFLVSFYNNEISEKSEIFDDQFSVERPDGSNFTLKIRSTKLEDSAMYFCASSEGTRSTQYFGPGTRLTVL.

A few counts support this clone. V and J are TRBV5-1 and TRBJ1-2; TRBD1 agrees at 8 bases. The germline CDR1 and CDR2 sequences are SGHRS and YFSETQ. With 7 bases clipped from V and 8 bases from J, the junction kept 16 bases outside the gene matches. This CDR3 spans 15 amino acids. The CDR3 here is CASQSTRQGARGYTF. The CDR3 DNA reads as TGCGCCAGCCAATCCACTCGTCAGGGGGCGCGAGGCTACACCTTC.

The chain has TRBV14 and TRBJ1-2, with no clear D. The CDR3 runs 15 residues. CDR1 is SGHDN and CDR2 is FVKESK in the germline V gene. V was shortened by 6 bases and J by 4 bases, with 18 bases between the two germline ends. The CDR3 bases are TGTGCCAGCAGTCGTTCCGAGACATATTCCTATGGCTACACCTTC. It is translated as CASSRSETYSYGYTF.

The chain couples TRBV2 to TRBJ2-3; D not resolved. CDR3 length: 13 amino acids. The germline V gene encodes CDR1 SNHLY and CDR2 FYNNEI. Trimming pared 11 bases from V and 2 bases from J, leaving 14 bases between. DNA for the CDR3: TGTGCCCGCCAGTCTACCTCCACAGATACGCAGTATTTT. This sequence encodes CARQSTSTDTQYF.

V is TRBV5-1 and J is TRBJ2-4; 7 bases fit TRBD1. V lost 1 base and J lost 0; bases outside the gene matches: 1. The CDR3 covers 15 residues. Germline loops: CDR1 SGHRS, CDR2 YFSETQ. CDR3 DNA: TGCGCCAGCAGCTTGACAGGGGAAGCCAAAAACATTCAGTACTTC. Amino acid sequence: CASSLTGEAKNIQYF.